Presented here are 6 T cell receptor beta chains from one specimen sequenced in a study of blood T cell repertoires in COVID-19. Some clones are missing from TCRdb's copy, which holds only in-frame ones; the method was immunoSEQ multiplex PCR. The sample includes approximately 40,000 clones, 90% seen only once; the top ten take around 4.9%. Sequencing was carried out using peripheral blood. These receptors were collected from a human donor in a cohort sampled during active COVID-19.

The CDR3 DNA reads as TGTGCCACCAGCTCCCGGGACAGTATTACTTCACCCCTCCACTTT. It is translated as CATSSRDSITSPLHF. The chain carries TRBV15 and TRBJ1-6; 7 bases align to TRBD1. Germline CDR1 LNHNV, CDR2 YYDKDF (reference sequence). V was pared by 5 bases and J by 9 bases, with 10 bases of the junction left unmatched. The CDR3 loop spans 15 amino acids. Looking up the rest from reference TRBV15 and TRBJ1-6 gives the full variable domain: DAMVIQNPRYQVTQFGKPVTLSCSQTLNHNVMYWYQQKSSQAPKLLFHYYDKDFNNEADTPDNFQSRRPNTSFCFLDIRSPGLGDTAMYLCATSSRDSITSPLHFGNGTRLTVT.

This sequence joins TRBV5-4 and TRBJ2-4, with TRBD2 identical over 7 bases. The CDR3 has 14 amino acids. Unmatched junction bases numbered 11, after V lost 9 bases and J lost 5 bases. Germline loops: CDR1 SGHNT, CDR2 YYREEE (reference sequence). The DNA of the CDR3 is TGTGCCACCCAAAGGGGAGGGGCGGAAAACATTCAGTACTTC. It translates to CATQRGGAENIQYF.

The chain couples TRBV3-1 (or the pseudogene TRBV3-2) to TRBJ2-5; D is perhaps TRBD1 (6 bases). Germline CDR1 and CDR2: LGHDT and YNNKEL (reference sequence). V was shortened by 3 bases and J by 5 bases, with 16 bases between the two germline ends. The CDR3 extends over 15 amino acids. CDR3 nucleotide sequence: TGTGCCAGCAGCCACACCGCCCCTAGGGGGGAGACCCAGTACTTC. Amino acids: CASSHTAPRGETQYF.

The table lists this clone with a count of one. The chain uses TRBV10-1 and TRBJ2-1, with 11 bases fitting TRBD2. J was trimmed by 9 bases and V by 4 bases; bases with no gene match: 11. The CDR3 is 16 amino acids. Germline-derived CDR1 and CDR2 are WNHNN and SYGVQD (reference sequence). CDR3 sequence reads: CASSGALAGGGCEQFF. The CDR3 coding sequence is TGCGCCAGCAGTGGGGCTCTAGCGGGAGGAGGGTGTGAGCAGTTCTTC.

The CDR3 bases are TGTGCCAGCAGCTTAGCAGGACAGCCCTGGGGCTACACCTTC. Protein: CASSLAGQPWGYTF. The chain couples TRBV7-2 to TRBJ1-2; a possible D gene is TRBD1 (6 bases). V was clipped by 0 bases and J by 8 bases, with 13 bases between them. Germline-derived CDR1 and CDR2 are SGHTA and FQGNSA. The CDR3 covers 14 residues.

The chain carries TRBV9 and TRBJ1-3, with 7 bases fitting TRBD1. Germline CDR1 is SGDLS and CDR2 is YYNGEE. The ends lost 6 bases at V and 0 bases at J; junction bases unmatched: 6. The CDR3 totals 15 residues. The CDR3: CASNSGQSSGNTIYF. CDR3 DNA sequence: TGTGCCAGCAACTCGGGACAGAGCTCTGGAAACACCATATATTTT.